These T cell receptor beta chains were read from a single sample in a study of control samples from healthy donors and cancer patients. The protocol was immunoSEQ multiplex PCR, while the TCRdb copy is restricted to in-frame clones and leaves out a portion. This table holds around 50,000 clones, approximately 95% found once. The sequenced material came from blood. Every receptor here comes from a man in his thirties or forties in good health. The CDR3 runs from the conserved cysteine through the conserved F or W. The D gene is left open where the match is weak. Only some rows state a clone size, as once, few, many or a class for expanded clones.

.,TRBJ1-2,.,13,TRBV5-8,CASSLELLGGYTF,TGTGCCAGCAGCTTAGAGCTGTTGGGTGGCTACACCTTC
once,TRBJ2-1,.,13,TRBV5-4,CASSLVGEDEQFF,TGTGCCAGCAGCTTGGTCGGGGAGGATGAGCAGTTCTTC
.,TRBJ2-3,.,15,TRBV19,CASSPTGRPTDTQYF,TGTGCCAGTAGTCCAACGGGACGCCCCACAGATACGCAGTATTTT
once,TRBJ2-7,TRBD2,14,TRBV4-2,CASSWTSGGYEQYF,TGTGCCAGCAGTTGGACTAGCGGGGGCTACGAGCAGTACTTC
.,TRBJ1-4,.,14,TRBV28,CASSLRVSNEKLFF,TGTGCCAGCAGTTTACGCGTTTCCAATGAAAAACTGTTTTTT
.,TRBJ2-3,TRBD2,14,TRBV6-6,CASSHSGTTDTQYF,TGTGCCAGCAGTCATAGCGGGACCACAGATACGCAGTATTTT
.,TRBJ1-5,TRBD1,14,TRBV28,CASSPRQGGQPQHF,TGTGCCAGCAGTCCGCGACAGGGGGGTCAGCCCCAGCATTTT
.,TRBJ2-7,TRBD2,16,TRBV6-5,CASSYTGLAVSYEQYF,TGTGCCAGCAGTTATACGGGACTAGCGGTTTCCTACGAGCAGTACTTC
.,TRBJ2-7,.,16,TRBV27,CASSSEGGRASYEQYF,TGTGCCAGCAGTTCCGAGGGGGGTCGTGCGTCCTACGAGCAGTACTTC
.,TRBJ2-2,.,14,TRBV9,CASSVLLGTGELFF,TGTGCCAGCAGCGTCCTCCTGGGAACCGGGGAGCTGTTTTTT
.,TRBJ2-7,.,13,TRBV28,CASSLVGTYEQYF,TGTGCCAGCAGTTTAGTGGGTACCTACGAGCAGTACTTC
.,TRBJ2-2,.,18,TRBV3-1/TRBV3-2,CASSRDTRLRTFTGELFF,TGTGCCAGCAGCCGAGACACGAGACTCAGGACGTTCACCGGGGAGCTGTTTTTT
.,TRBJ1-4,TRBD1,15,TRBV28,CASSLWGQLNEKLFF,TGTGCCAGCAGTTTATGGGGACAGCTGAATGAAAAACTGTTTTTT
.,TRBJ2-4,.,16,TRBV6-6,CASSYWARAEKNIQYF,TGTGCCAGCAGTTACTGGGCGCGGGCGGAGAAAAACATTCAGTACTTC
.,TRBJ1-1,.,14,TRBV6-5,CASSPGRGNTEAFF,TGTGCCAGCAGTCCCGGACGGGGGAACACTGAAGCTTTCTTT
.,TRBJ1-1,.,17,TRBV12-5,CASGLPPPGHLNTEAFF,TGTGCTAGTGGTTTGCCCCCCCCGGGACATCTGAACACTGAAGCTTTCTTT
.,TRBJ2-5,TRBD2,13,TRBV27,CASSSGTSPTQYF,TGTGCCAGCAGTTCCGGGACTAGTCCTACCCAGTACTTC
once,TRBJ1-2,.,15,TRBV4-1,CASSQDPVQGYGYTF,TGCGCCAGCAGCCAAGATCCGGTCCAGGGCTATGGCTACACCTTC
once,TRBJ2-7,TRBD1,15,TRBV4-1,CASSQVQGPGYEQYF,TGCGCCAGCAGCCAAGTACAGGGGCCCGGGTACGAGCAGTACTTC
.,TRBJ2-2,.,14,TRBV14,CASSHISLSGELFF,TGTGCCAGCAGCCACATTAGCCTTTCCGGGGAGCTGTTTTTT
.,TRBJ2-3,.,16,TRBV24-1,CATSDLRGASTDTQYF,TGTGCCACCAGTGATTTGAGGGGGGCGAGCACAGATACGCAGTATTTT
.,TRBJ2-2,TRBD2,17,TRBV28,CASSLSRLAVDTGELFF,TGTGCCAGCAGTTTAAGTCGGCTAGCGGTGGACACCGGGGAGCTGTTTTTT
.,TRBJ2-5,TRBD2,15,TRBV2,CASSPRLAGEETQYF,TGTGCCAGCAGTCCACGACTAGCGGGAGAAGAGACCCAGTACTTC
.,TRBJ2-7,.,14,TRBV7-2,CASSLEVSGVEQYF,TGTGCCAGCAGCTTAGAAGTCTCCGGGGTCGAGCAGTACTTC
.,TRBJ1-1,.,14,TRBV27,CASSFQARGTEAFF,TGTGCCAGCAGTTTCCAGGCCAGGGGTACTGAAGCTTTCTTT
.,TRBJ2-3,.,17,TRBV21-1,CASPDRGRGPRTDTQYF,TGTGCCAGCCCGGACAGGGGGCGTGGACCCCGCACAGATACGCAGTATTTT
.,TRBJ2-1,.,15,TRBV7-9,CASSASGDYRNEQFF,TGTGCCAGCAGCGCTAGTGGAGACTACAGGAATGAGCAGTTCTTC
.,TRBJ1-4,.,16,TRBV7-9,CASSFSILGQREKLFF,TGTGCCAGCAGCTTTTCAATACTTGGTCAGCGGGAAAAACTGTTTTTT
.,TRBJ2-5,.,21,TRBV5-1,CASSSRGVGGESKPWEETQYF,TGCGCCAGCAGCTCCCGCGGTGTTGGGGGCGAGTCTAAGCCTTGGGAAGAGACCCAGTACTTC
once,TRBJ2-7,TRBD2,15,TRBV28,CATERMVAGEYEQYF,TGTGCCACCGAACGGATGGTAGCGGGGGAGTACGAGCAGTACTTC
.,TRBJ1-2,TRBD1,13,TRBV6-2/TRBV6-3,CASSPQGAGGYTF,TGTGCCAGCAGTCCACAGGGGGCTGGTGGCTACACCTTC
.,TRBJ2-7,TRBD2,15,TRBV19,CASSSGLAGTYEQYF,TGTGCCAGTAGTTCCGGACTAGCGGGAACCTACGAGCAGTACTTC
.,TRBJ2-7,.,13,TRBV10-3,CAISGNRTYEQYF,TGTGCCATCAGTGGTAACAGGACCTACGAGCAGTACTTC
.,TRBJ2-1,TRBD2,13,TRBV6-1,CASSEGGRGEQFF,TGTGCCAGCAGTGAAGGCGGGAGAGGTGAGCAGTTCTTC
.,TRBJ2-1,.,16,TRBV27,CASSPSSGTQNNEQFF,TGTGCCAGCAGTCCATCCTCCGGGACTCAAAACAATGAGCAGTTCTTC
.,TRBJ2-7,.,14,TRBV13,CASSLWAEPYEQYF,TGTGCCAGCAGCTTATGGGCAGAGCCCTACGAGCAGTACTTC
.,TRBJ1-4,.,15,TRBV27,CASRPGTKLNEKLFF,TGTGCCAGCAGGCCTGGGACAAAACTTAATGAAAAACTGTTTTTT
.,TRBJ2-1,.,13,TRBV27,CASSLYSPNEQFF,TGTGCCAGCAGTTTATATTCCCCCAATGAGCAGTTCTTC
.,TRBJ1-1,.,16,TRBV4-1,CASSQVPGEFGTEAFF,TGCGCCAGCAGCCAAGTTCCAGGTGAGTTTGGCACTGAAGCTTTCTTT
.,TRBJ2-7,.,14,TRBV11-2,CASSSASGNYEQYF,TGTGCCAGCAGCTCGGCGAGTGGAAATTACGAGCAGTACTTC
.,TRBJ2-7,.,11,TRBV29-1,CSVGIDDEQYF,TGCAGCGTTGGGATTGACGACGAGCAGTACTTC
.,TRBJ1-5,TRBD1,14,TRBV28,CASSLRTGIQPQHF,TGTGCCAGCAGTTTAAGGACAGGGATTCAGCCCCAGCATTTT